Listed here are 26 T cell receptor beta chains from one sample, sequenced in a study of CD8+ T cells in alopecia areata. RNA was extracted and reverse transcribed into cDNA as the sequencing template. Using immunoSEQ multiplex PCR, the repertoire was profiled, and TCRdb retains in-frame clones only, with some absent. The sample carries over 50,000 clones, about 45% recorded once. Sample: CD8+ T cells sorted from blood, taken at week 0. The source of these receptors is a human donor with alopecia areata.

The gene calls are TRBV4-3 and TRBJ2-2, with TRBD1 matching 7 bases. This CDR3 comprises 16 residues. V gave up 0 bases and J gave up 7 bases; unmatched junction bases: 8. The germline gives CDR1 LGHNA, CDR2 YSLEER. The CDR3 reads CASSQEDRNGVGELFF. CDR3 DNA: TGCGCCAGCAGCCAAGAGGACAGGAATGGCGTCGGGGAGCTGTTTTTT.

This clone was picked up a small number of times. The CDR3 loop is CASSLKQSQETQYF. CDR3 sequence (DNA): TGTGCCAGCAGCTTAAAGCAGAGTCAAGAGACCCAGTACTTC. The rearrangement joins TRBV13 to TRBJ2-5; no firm D call. This CDR3 spans 14 amino acids. Per the germline V gene, CDR1 is PRHDT and CDR2 is FYEKMQ (reference sequence). Trimming left V 2 bases short and J 2 bases short, with 9 bases between.

This clone was observed a few times. This sequence joins TRBV29-1 and TRBJ2-2; no firm D call. Deletions cut 4 bases from V and 1 base from J, with 4 bases between. In germline, CDR1 is SQVTM, CDR2 ANQGSEA. The CDR3 is made up of 12 amino acids. The CDR3 sequence is CSVGGNTGELFF. The DNA of the CDR3 is TGCAGCGTTGGAGGGAACACCGGGGAGCTGTTTTTT.

This clone was observed a few times. The V gene is TRBV29-1, the J gene TRBJ2-7; weak D call: TRBD2 (6 bases). The CDR3 runs 14 residues. V lost 4 bases, J lost 1 base, and 14 bases lay in between. Germline values: CDR1 SQVTM, CDR2 ANQGSEA. In DNA, the CDR3 is TGCAGCGTTGTTAGCGGACACACATCCTACGAGCAGTACTTC. As protein: CSVVSGHTSYEQYF.

This chain's CDR3 is CSGRPRAENNEQFF. The CDR3 DNA sequence: TGCAGCGGACGACCTCGAGCGGAAAACAATGAGCAGTTCTTC. The chain combines TRBV29-1 with TRBJ2-1, with TRBD2 as a possible D gene (5 bases). The CDR3 covers 14 residues. With 7 bases removed from V and 5 bases from J, the gap between germline ends came to 18 bases. From germline, CDR1 is SQVTM and CDR2 ANQGSEA.

The V gene is TRBV14, the J gene TRBJ2-1; D is uncertain. The CDR3 is 12 residues long. Germline CDR1 and CDR2: SGHDN and FVKESK. Trimming pared 1 base from V and 9 bases from J, leaving 7 bases between. Here the CDR3 DNA reads TGTGCCAGCAGCCAAGGACGGCTTGAGCAGTTCTTC. Protein product: CASSQGRLEQFF.

This clone has a handful of counts. The J gene is TRBJ2-2, the V gene TRBV7-9; D gene unclear. V gave up 8 bases and J gave up 3 bases, with 7 bases separating them. This CDR3 is 12 amino acids long. Germline CDR1 and CDR2: SEHNR and FQNEAQ (reference sequence). The chain's CDR3 is CASLNYTGELFF. In DNA, the CDR3 is TGTGCCAGCCTCAACTACACCGGGGAGCTGTTTTTT.

V usage is TRBV7-9 and J usage is TRBJ2-5; D gene ambiguous. CDR1 SEHNR and CDR2 FQNEAQ come from the germline V gene (reference sequence). V lost 5 bases to trimming and J lost 5 bases, with 15 bases between them. The CDR3 is 14 amino acids. The CDR3 DNA is TGTGCCAGCAGCCCGCCCCAGAATCCGGAGACCCAGTACTTC. Translation: CASSPPQNPETQYF.

V usage is TRBV9 and J usage is TRBJ2-3, with D possibly TRBD2 on 7 matching bases. The CDR3 runs to 16 residues. V dropped 4 bases and J dropped 3 bases, with 18 bases sitting between them. In germline, CDR1 is SGDLS, CDR2 YYNGEE. CDR3 nucleotides: TGTGCCAGCAGCCCAGAGGGGGGGCAGGGAACAGATACGCAGTATTTT. It codes for CASSPEGGQGTDTQYF.

The chain links TRBV7-9 to TRBJ2-5; the D is unclear. Germline V CDR1 and CDR2: SEHNR, FQNEAQ (reference sequence). The CDR3 covers 11 residues. Trimming shortened V by 1 base and J by 7 bases, and 4 bases separated the two germline ends. The CDR3 DNA follows: TGTGCCAGCAGCTTAGACGGGACCCAGTACTTC. As protein: CASSLDGTQYF.

This clone turned up a few times. The chain joins TRBV29-1 to TRBJ2-7, with 10 nucleotides matching TRBD2. CDR3 length: 15 amino acids. Germline V lookup: CDR1 SQVTM, CDR2 ANQGSEA. Germline trimming cut 7 bases from V and 0 bases from J; bases unmatched to any gene: 9. CDR3 nucleotides: TGCAGCGCCATGGAGCGGGAGGGCCGCTCCTACGAGCAGTACTTC. Residues: CSAMEREGRSYEQYF.

This clone was observed a few times. The V call is TRBV27, the J call TRBJ2-7; D tentatively reads TRBD1 or TRBD2 (6 bases each). The germline V and J ends were trimmed by 6 bases and 0 bases, with 9 bases remaining between them. This CDR3 has 13 residues. The germline CDR1 and CDR2 sequences are MNHEY and SMNVEV (reference sequence). CDR3 residues: CASRGGASYEQYF. The CDR3 DNA reads TGTGCCAGCAGGGGGGGCGCCTCCTACGAGCAGTACTTC.

This clone was observed a few times. The chain has TRBV7-2 and TRBJ1-5; D is ambiguous. V lost 2 bases and J 4 bases, leaving 9 bases between the germline ends. This CDR3 has 14 residues. Germline V CDR1 and CDR2: SGHTA, FQGNSA. The CDR3, as DNA: TGTGCCAGCAGCTTATTTTCGGGGAATCAGCCCCAGCATTTT. Its protein product is CASSLFSGNQPQHF.

V is TRBV9 and J is TRBJ2-3; a weak D match, TRBD1 (6 bases). V lost 0 bases and J 6 bases, leaving 14 bases between the germline ends. CDR3 size: 15 residues. CDR1 SGDLS and CDR2 YYNGEE come from the germline V gene. CDR3: CASSVGGHQADTQYF. In DNA, the CDR3 is TGTGCCAGCAGCGTAGGGGGACACCAGGCCGATACGCAGTATTTT.

This rearrangement joins TRBV30 to TRBJ1-1; D may be TRBD1 (6 bases). CDR1 and CDR2 from the germline V gene are GTSNPN and SVGIG (reference sequence). The CDR3 is 10 residues long. Trimming pared 5 bases from V and 7 bases from J, leaving 8 bases between. The CDR3 DNA reads as TGTGCCTGGTCCAGGGGTGAAGCTTTCTTT. Its translation is CAWSRGEAFF.

This CDR3 is CASSVGSGLEMGTQYF. For the CDR3, the DNA is TGTGCCAGCAGCGTGGGGTCAGGATTGGAGATGGGTACGCAGTATTTT. The chain uses TRBV9 and TRBJ2-3; no definite D call. Germline V CDR1 and CDR2: SGDLS, YYNGEE. V was trimmed by 2 bases and J by 8 bases, leaving 21 bases between them. This CDR3 spans 16 amino acids.

CDR3 sequence reads: CASSPRTASSYEQYF. The CDR3, as DNA: TGTGCCAGCAGCCCTCGGACGGCTAGCTCCTACGAGCAGTACTTC. V is TRBV7-9 and J is TRBJ2-7, with unresolved D. Trimming removed 5 bases at V and 0 bases at J, with 14 bases between. The germline V gene encodes CDR1 SEHNR and CDR2 FQNEAQ (reference sequence). The CDR3 length is 15 residues. The complete variable domain, with remaining parts taken from reference TRBV7-9 and TRBJ2-7, reads DTGVSQNPRHKITKRGQNVTFRCDPISEHNRLYWYRQTLGQGPEFLTYFQNEAQLEKSRLLSDRFSAERPKGSFSTLEIQRTEQGDSAMYLCASSPRTASSYEQYFGPGTRLTVT.

V gene TRBV2 combines with J gene TRBJ2-7, with 10 bases that match TRBD2. Germline V gene lookup returns CDR1 SNHLY and CDR2 FYNNEI. V was pared by 2 bases and J by 3 bases, with 7 bases of the junction left unmatched. The CDR3 sequence is 16 residues long. The CDR3 reads CASSEFRPSGSYEQYF. The CDR3 DNA reads TGTGCCAGCAGTGAATTTAGGCCTAGCGGGAGCTACGAGCAGTACTTC. Using reference TRBV2 and TRBJ2-7 for the parts outside the CDR3, the full variable domain is EPEVTQTPSHQVTQMGQEVILRCVPISNHLYFYWYRQILGQKVEFLVSFYNNEISEKSEIFDDQFSVERPDGSNFTLKIRSTKLEDSAMYFCASSEFRPSGSYEQYFGPGTRLTVT.

V usage is TRBV4-3 and J usage is TRBJ1-5; D remains unclear. The germline V gene has CDR1 LGHNA and CDR2 YSLEER. Trimming pared 0 bases from V and 0 bases from J, leaving 6 bases between. The CDR3 loop spans 15 amino acids. The CDR3: CASSQDGRSNQPQHF. The CDR3 DNA reads TGCGCCAGCAGCCAAGATGGCCGTAGCAATCAGCCCCAGCATTTT.

This clone was found a few times. The chain recombines TRBV7-8 with TRBJ1-2, with TRBD1 matching over 7 bases. The CDR3 spans 16 residues. V shed 2 bases, J shed 6 bases, and the junction held 12 bases outside the gene matches. Germline-derived CDR1 and CDR2 are SGHVS and FQNEAQ. The CDR3 DNA reads TGTGCCAGCAGCTTATATAGGGACAGCACTGGGGATGGCTACACCTTC. It yields the protein CASSLYRDSTGDGYTF.

The V and J genes are TRBV2 and TRBJ2-7; possibly TRBD1 for D (5 bases). The CDR3 length is 14 residues. V was shortened by 7 bases and J by 4 bases, with 17 bases between the two germline ends. Germline CDR1 is SNHLY and CDR2 is FYNNEI. The CDR3 sequence: CASNGHHNLYEQYF. The CDR3 nucleotides are TGTGCCAGCAACGGACACCACAACCTTTACGAGCAGTACTTC.

The rearrangement links TRBV9 to TRBJ2-2; D gene ambiguous. Germline-derived CDR1 and CDR2 are SGDLS and YYNGEE. The CDR3 extends over 15 amino acids. Trimming cost V 8 bases and J 0 bases, with 14 bases left between them. The CDR3 nucleotides are TGTGCCAGTCAACGCCTCTCCACGAACACCGGGGAGCTGTTTTTT. Its protein is CASQRLSTNTGELFF.

The sample holds a few counts of this clone. CDR3 protein: CASSPIGYSGTDTQYF. For the CDR3, the DNA is TGTGCCAGCAGTCCTATTGGGTATTCGGGCACAGATACGCAGTATTTT. The J gene is TRBJ2-3, the V gene TRBV27, with D unclear. Germline assignment: CDR1 MNHEY and CDR2 SMNVEV (reference sequence). Trimming took off 5 bases at V and 1 base at J, with 16 bases between the two ends. The CDR3 has 16 amino acids.

This clone came up many times. The chain recombines TRBV27 with TRBJ2-7; the match to TRBD1 covers 9 bases. This CDR3 region has 14 residues. V gave up 2 bases and J gave up 5 bases; unmatched junction bases: 4. Germline V lookup: CDR1 MNHEY, CDR2 SMNVEV (reference sequence). The CDR3 nucleotides are TGTGCCAGCAGTTTAGGGACAGGGTCAAACGAGCAGTACTTC. Translated: CASSLGTGSNEQYF.

CDR3 sequence: CATSPRIRSGAGGYTF. The CDR3 DNA follows: TGTGCCACCAGTCCCCGCATCAGATCGGGGGCAGGTGGCTACACCTTC. The V and J genes are TRBV15 and TRBJ1-2; D perhaps matches TRBD1 (6 bases). Germline-derived CDR1 and CDR2 are LNHNV and YYDKDF (reference sequence). Trimming shortened V by 6 bases and J by 7 bases, and 24 bases separated the two germline ends. CDR3 length: 16 amino acids.

The chain has TRBV4-2 and TRBJ2-1, with D perhaps TRBD2 (6 bases). Germline values: CDR1 LGHNA, CDR2 YNFKEQ. This CDR3 spans 14 amino acids. V dropped 0 bases and J dropped 9 bases, with 12 bases sitting between them. CDR3 in DNA: TGTGCCAGCAGCCAAGAGGGTGGGCGGGGTGAGCAGTTCTTC. Translation: CASSQEGGRGEQFF.